Following are 10 T cell receptor beta chains from one sample sequenced in a study of regulatory T cells in long-lasting Graves disease. Time point meaning: persistent/refractory GD, antithyroid drugs over 5 years with positive TRAb. PBMCs provided the RNA from which the TCR library was made. Combining iRepertoire HTBI primers with Arm-PCR of CDR3 regions, the authors built TCR beta libraries. TCRdb fed the multiplex PCR reads into MiXCR, producing one record per CDR3 protein. The data show roughly 500,000 distinct CDR3 sequences, with about a fifth seen just once and 6.5% to 8% held by the top ten. The source was peripheral blood mononuclear cells (PBMCs), collected when the disease was refractory, from a patient treated with antithyroid drugs. All receptors derive from a female donor with Graves disease.

The chain combines TRBV19 with TRBJ1-1; D not certain. The CDR3 extends over 11 amino acids. Germline-derived CDR1 and CDR2 are LNHDA and SQIVND (reference sequence). V lost 10 bases and J lost 0, with 6 bases in between. The DNA for the CDR3 is TGTGCCATTGTAATGAACACTGAAGCTTTCTTT. Translated: CAIVMNTEAFF.

The V call is TRBV6-2 or TRBV6-3, the J call TRBJ2-2; D is ambiguous. V was cut by 4 bases and J by 0 bases, with 12 bases left in between. The CDR3 is 16 residues long. Germline V gene lookup returns CDR1 MNHEY and CDR2 SVGEGT. In nucleotides, the CDR3 is TGTGCCAGCAGTTCCCCCAGCTTATCGAACACCGGGGAGCTGTTTTTT. It translates to CASSSPSLSNTGELFF.

This clonotype was detected only a few times. V and J are TRBV7-6 and TRBJ2-3; D possibly corresponds to TRBD2 (6 bases). The germline gives CDR1 SGHVS, CDR2 FNYEAQ. This CDR3 has 15 residues. V was pared by 5 bases and J by 0 bases, with 12 bases between. CDR3 residues: CASSRTTGSTDTQYF. The CDR3, as DNA: TGTGCCAGCAGCCGGACTACCGGGAGCACAGATACGCAGTATTTT.

A few counts support this clonotype. This rearrangement joins TRBV12-3 or TRBV12-4 to TRBJ2-5, with 11 bases identical to TRBD1. V gave up 5 bases and J gave up 3 bases; unmatched junction bases: 5. The CDR3 is made up of 15 amino acids. In DNA form, the CDR3 reads TGTGCCAGCAGTCCGGGACAGGGGGGGGAAGAGACCCAGTACTTC. Residues: CASSPGQGGEETQYF.

This clonotype has ten or more counts. The V and J genes are TRBV11-2 and TRBJ1-4; a weak D match, TRBD1 (5 bases). This CDR3 is built from 13 residues. Germline CDR1 reads SGHAT; CDR2 reads FQNNGV. The ends were cut back, 1 base at V and 5 bases at J, with 5 bases in the middle. CDR3 sequence: CASSLAGNEKLFF. CDR3 bases: TGTGCCAGCAGCTTAGCAGGGAATGAAAAACTGTTTTTT.

This clonotype was observed a handful of times. The chain links TRBV2 to TRBJ1-5; the D is unclear. The length of the CDR3 is 15 residues. The germline gives CDR1 SNHLY, CDR2 FYNNEI. Trimming cost V 2 bases and J 0 bases, with 8 bases left between them. The CDR3 loop is CASSETSYSNQPQHF. CDR3 nucleotides: TGTGCCAGCAGTGAAACTTCGTATAGCAATCAGCCCCAGCATTTT.

There are many counts of this clonotype. The genes are TRBV3-1 and TRBJ2-7; no clear D gene. CDR1 and CDR2 (germline): LGHDT, YNNKEL (reference sequence). V lost 4 bases to trimming and J lost 5 bases, with 18 bases between them. The CDR3 sequence is 15 residues long. The CDR3 region is CASSPRLRRSHEQYF. DNA of the CDR3: TGTGCCAGCAGCCCTCGACTGAGACGGTCCCACGAGCAGTACTTC.

The chain couples TRBV15 to TRBJ2-3; 10 bases match TRBD1. The length of the CDR3 is 17 residues. The V segment lost 0 bases and the J segment 4 bases; nucleotides outside the gene matches: 7. The germline V gene encodes CDR1 LNHNV and CDR2 YYDKDF (reference sequence). The CDR3 DNA follows: TGTGCCACCAGCAGAGATATTGACAGGGGGCAGGCAGATACGCAGTATTTT. The encoded protein is CATSRDIDRGQADTQYF.

This clonotype was seen many times. The chain has TRBV28 and TRBJ2-5; no definite D call. CDR3 length: 15 residues. V gave up 7 bases and J gave up 4 bases, with 19 bases separating them. CDR1 is MDHEN, CDR2 SYDVKM, per germline. CDR3 DNA sequence: TGTGCCAGCACGGGCGGACGGCTCATGGGAGAGACCCAGTACTTC. Translated: CASTGGRLMGETQYF.

This clonotype has just a few counts. This may come from a read error, since a much larger clone is one base off. V is TRBV2 and J is TRBJ1-1; maybe TRBD1 (6 bases). Germline CDR1 and CDR2: SNHLY and FYNNEI. There are 13 residues in the CDR3. V gave up 8 bases and J gave up 4 bases, with 14 bases separating them. The CDR3 DNA reads as TGTGCCAGCTGCCCGTCGGGGGCCACTGAAGCTTTCTTT. Translated, it gives CASCPSGATEAFF.